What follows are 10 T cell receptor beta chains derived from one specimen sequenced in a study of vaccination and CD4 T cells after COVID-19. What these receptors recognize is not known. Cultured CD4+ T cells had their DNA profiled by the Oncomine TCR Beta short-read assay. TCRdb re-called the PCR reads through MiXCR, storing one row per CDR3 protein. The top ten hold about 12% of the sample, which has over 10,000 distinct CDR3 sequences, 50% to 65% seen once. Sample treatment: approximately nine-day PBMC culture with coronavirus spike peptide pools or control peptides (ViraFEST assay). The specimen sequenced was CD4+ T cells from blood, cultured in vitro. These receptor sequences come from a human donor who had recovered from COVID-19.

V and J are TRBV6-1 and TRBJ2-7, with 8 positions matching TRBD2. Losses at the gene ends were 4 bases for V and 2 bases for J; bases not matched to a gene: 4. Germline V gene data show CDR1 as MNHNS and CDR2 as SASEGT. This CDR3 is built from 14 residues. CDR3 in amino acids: CASSGTSGAYEQYF. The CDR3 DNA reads TGTGCCAGCAGTGGTACTAGCGGCGCCTACGAGCAGTACTTC.

The CDR3 sequence: CASSPRLASNTGELFF. DNA for the CDR3: TGTGCCAGCAGTCCCCGACTAGCCTCGAACACCGGGGAGCTGTTTTTT. V is TRBV12-3 or TRBV12-4 and J is TRBJ2-2, with 7 bases identical to TRBD2. CDR3 length: 16 amino acids. After removal of 5 bases from V and 0 bases from J, the junction contained 6 bases not matched to a gene.

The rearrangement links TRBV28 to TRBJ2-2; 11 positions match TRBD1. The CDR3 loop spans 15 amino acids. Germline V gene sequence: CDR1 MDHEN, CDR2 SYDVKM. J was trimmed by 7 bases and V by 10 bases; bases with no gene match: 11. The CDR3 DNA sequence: TGTGCCACCCAGTGGGGACAGGGGGTTGTCGGGGAGCTGTTTTTT. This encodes CATQWGQGVVGELFF.

CDR3 sequence (DNA): TGTGCCAGCCAGGGCAGGGGTGATATAAACATTCAGTACTTC. This gives the protein CASQGRGDINIQYF. This chain uses TRBV6-2 or TRBV6-3 with TRBJ2-4; D possibly corresponds to TRBD1 (6 bases). Germline lookup yields CDR1 MNHEY and CDR2 SVGEGT. The V and J ends lost 8 bases and 6 bases respectively, with 17 bases between them. The CDR3 runs to 14 residues.

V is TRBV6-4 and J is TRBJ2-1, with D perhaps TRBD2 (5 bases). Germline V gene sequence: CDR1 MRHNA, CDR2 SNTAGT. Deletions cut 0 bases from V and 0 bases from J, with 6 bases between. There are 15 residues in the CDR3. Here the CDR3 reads CASSDSGDSYNEQFF. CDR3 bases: TGTGCCAGCAGTGACTCCGGGGACTCCTACAATGAGCAGTTCTTC.

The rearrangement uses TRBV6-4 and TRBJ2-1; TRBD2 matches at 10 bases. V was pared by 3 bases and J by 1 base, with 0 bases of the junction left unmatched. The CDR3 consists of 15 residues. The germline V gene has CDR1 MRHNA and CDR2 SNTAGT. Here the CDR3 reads CASSETSGSYNEQFF. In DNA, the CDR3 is TGTGCCAGCAGTGAGACTAGCGGGTCCTACAATGAGCAGTTCTTC.

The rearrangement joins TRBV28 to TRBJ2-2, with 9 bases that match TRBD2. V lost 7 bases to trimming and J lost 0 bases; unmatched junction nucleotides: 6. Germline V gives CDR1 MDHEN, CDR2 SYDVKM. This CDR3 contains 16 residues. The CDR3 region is CASITSGLTNTGELFF. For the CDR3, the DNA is TGTGCCAGCATCACTAGCGGGCTAACGAACACCGGGGAGCTGTTTTTT.

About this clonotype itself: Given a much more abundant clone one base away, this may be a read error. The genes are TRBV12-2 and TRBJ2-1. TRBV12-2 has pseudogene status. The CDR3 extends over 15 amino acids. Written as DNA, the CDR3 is TGTGCAAGTCGCGTTCGTGGGCTGCGTTACAATGAGCAGTTCTTC. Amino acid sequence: CASRVRGLRYNEQFF.

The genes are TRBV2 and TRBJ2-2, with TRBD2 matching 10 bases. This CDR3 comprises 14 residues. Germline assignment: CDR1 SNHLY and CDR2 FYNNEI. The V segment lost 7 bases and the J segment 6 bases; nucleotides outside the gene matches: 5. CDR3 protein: CASTKREGAGELFF. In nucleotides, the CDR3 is TGTGCCAGCACAAAGCGGGAGGGTGCCGGGGAGCTGTTTTTT.

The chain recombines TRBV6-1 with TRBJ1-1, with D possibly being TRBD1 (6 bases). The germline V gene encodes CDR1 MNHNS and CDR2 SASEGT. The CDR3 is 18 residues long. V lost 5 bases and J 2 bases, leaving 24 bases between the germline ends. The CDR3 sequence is CASSPSVALTDRNTEAFF. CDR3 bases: TGTGCCAGCAGTCCCTCGGTTGCGTTAACGGACAGAAACACTGAAGCTTTCTTT.